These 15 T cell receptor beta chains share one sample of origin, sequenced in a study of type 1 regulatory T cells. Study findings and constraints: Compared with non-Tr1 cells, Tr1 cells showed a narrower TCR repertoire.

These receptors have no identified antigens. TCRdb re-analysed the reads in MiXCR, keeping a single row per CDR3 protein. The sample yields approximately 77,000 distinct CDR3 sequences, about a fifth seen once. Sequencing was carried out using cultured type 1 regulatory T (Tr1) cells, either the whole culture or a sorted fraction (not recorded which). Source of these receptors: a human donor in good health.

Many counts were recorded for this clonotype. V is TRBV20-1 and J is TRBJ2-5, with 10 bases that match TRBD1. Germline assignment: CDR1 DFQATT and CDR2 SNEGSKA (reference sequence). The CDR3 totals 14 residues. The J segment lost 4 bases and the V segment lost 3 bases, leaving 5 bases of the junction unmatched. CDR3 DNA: TGCAGTGCTAGTCAGACAGGGGGCAGAGAGACCCAGTACTTC. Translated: CSASQTGGRETQYF.

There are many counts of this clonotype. CDR3 protein: CASSLATSGRAYNEQFF. The CDR3 DNA is TGCGCCAGCAGCTTGGCGACTAGCGGGAGGGCGTACAATGAGCAGTTCTTC. The V gene is TRBV5-1, the J gene TRBJ2-1, with TRBD2 matching over 14 bases. Looked up from germline, CDR1 is SGHRS and CDR2 is YFSETQ. CDR3 length: 17 amino acids. V trimming: 0 bases; J trimming: 4 bases; junction bases outside the gene matches: 3.

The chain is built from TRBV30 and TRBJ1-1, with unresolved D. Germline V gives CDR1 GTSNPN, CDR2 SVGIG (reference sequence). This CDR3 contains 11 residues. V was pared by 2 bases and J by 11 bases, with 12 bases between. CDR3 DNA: TGTGCCTGGAGTAATAGGGCACGGGCTTTCTTT. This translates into CAWSNRARAFF.

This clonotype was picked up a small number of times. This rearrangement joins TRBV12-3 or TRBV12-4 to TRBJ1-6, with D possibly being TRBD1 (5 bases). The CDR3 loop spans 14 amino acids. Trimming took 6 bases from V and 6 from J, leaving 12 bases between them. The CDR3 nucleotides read TGTGCCAGCAGCGCTGCGGGGGTTAATTCACCCCTCCACTTT. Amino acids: CASSAAGVNSPLHF.

CDR3 sequence: CASSNYRGTLNTEAFF. The CDR3 DNA reads as TGTGCCAGTAGTAACTACAGGGGGACCCTGAACACTGAAGCTTTCTTT. V and J are TRBV19 and TRBJ1-1, with 8 nucleotides matching TRBD1. There are 16 residues in the CDR3. Germline CDR1 LNHDA, CDR2 SQIVND (reference sequence). V gave up 4 bases and J gave up 0 bases; unmatched junction bases: 7.

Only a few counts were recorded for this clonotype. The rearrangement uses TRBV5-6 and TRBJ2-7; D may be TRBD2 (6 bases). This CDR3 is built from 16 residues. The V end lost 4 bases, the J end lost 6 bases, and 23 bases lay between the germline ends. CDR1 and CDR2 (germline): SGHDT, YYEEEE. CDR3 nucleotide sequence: TGTGCCAGCAGCCCCCGAATGGTTCCAAAAGCGGGCGAGCAGTACTTC. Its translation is CASSPRMVPKAGEQYF.

CDR3 coding DNA: TGTGCCAGCACCACCGCGGAAGATACGCAGTATTTT. This codes for CASTTAEDTQYF. This chain uses TRBV28 with TRBJ2-3; D remains unclear. Trimming removed 7 bases from V and 5 bases from J, with 10 bases in between. The germline V gene has CDR1 MDHEN and CDR2 SYDVKM. The CDR3 is 12 amino acids.

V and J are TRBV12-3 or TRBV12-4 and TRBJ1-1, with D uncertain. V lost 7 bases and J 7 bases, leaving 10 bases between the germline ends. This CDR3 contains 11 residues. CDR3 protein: CASTPEGEAFF. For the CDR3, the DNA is TGTGCCAGCACCCCAGAGGGTGAAGCTTTCTTT.

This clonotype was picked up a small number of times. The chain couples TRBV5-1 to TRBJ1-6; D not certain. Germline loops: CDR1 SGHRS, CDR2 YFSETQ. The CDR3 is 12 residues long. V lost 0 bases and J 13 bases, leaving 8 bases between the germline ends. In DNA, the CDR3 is TGCGCCAGCAGCTTGGACGGGGATCCCCTCCACTTT. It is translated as CASSLDGDPLHF. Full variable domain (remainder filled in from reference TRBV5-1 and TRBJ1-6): KAGVTQTPRYLIKTRGQQVTLSCSPISGHRSVSWYQQTPGQGLQFLFEYFSETQRNKGNFPGRFSGRQFSNSRSEMNVSTLELGDSALYLCASSLDGDPLHFGNGTRLTVT.

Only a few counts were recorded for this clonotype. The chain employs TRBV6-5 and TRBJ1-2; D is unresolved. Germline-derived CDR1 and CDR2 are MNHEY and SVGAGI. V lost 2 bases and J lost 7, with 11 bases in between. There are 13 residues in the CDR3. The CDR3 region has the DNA TGTGCCAGCAGTTACGAGAATCTGGGTGGCTACACCTTC. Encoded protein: CASSYENLGGYTF.

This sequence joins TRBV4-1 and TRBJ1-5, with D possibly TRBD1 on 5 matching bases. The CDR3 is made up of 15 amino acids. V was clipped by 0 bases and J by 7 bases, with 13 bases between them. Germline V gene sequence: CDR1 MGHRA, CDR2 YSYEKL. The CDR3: CASSQDAGMSQPQHF. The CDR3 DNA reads TGCGCCAGCAGCCAAGACGCAGGGATGAGCCAGCCCCAGCATTTT.

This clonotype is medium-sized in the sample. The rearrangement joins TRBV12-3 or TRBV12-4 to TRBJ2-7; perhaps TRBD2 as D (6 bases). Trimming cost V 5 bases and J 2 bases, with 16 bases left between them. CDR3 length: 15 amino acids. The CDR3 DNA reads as TGTGCCAGCAGTGCCACCGGACTATCCCCCTACGAGCAGTACTTC. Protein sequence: CASSATGLSPYEQYF.

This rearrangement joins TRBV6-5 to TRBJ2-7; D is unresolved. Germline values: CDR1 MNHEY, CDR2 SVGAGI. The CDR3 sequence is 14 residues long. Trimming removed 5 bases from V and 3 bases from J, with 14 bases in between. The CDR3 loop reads CASSRQRWGYEQYF. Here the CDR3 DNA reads TGTGCCAGCAGTCGCCAACGGTGGGGCTACGAGCAGTACTTC.

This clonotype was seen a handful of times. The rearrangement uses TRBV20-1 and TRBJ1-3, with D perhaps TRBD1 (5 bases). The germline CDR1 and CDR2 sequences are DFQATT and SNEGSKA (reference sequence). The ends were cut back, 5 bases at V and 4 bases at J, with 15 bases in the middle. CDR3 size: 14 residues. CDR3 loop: CSASSGGGGNTIYF. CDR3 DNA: TGCAGTGCTTCTTCTGGGGGAGGAGGAAACACCATATATTTT.

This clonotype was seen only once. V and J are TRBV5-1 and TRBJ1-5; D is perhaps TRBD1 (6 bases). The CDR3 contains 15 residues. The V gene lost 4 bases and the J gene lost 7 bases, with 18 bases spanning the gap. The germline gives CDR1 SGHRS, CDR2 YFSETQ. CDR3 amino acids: CASSHSGGREQPQHF. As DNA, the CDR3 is TGCGCCAGCAGCCACAGCGGGGGCCGGGAGCAGCCCCAGCATTTT. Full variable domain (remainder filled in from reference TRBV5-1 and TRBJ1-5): KAGVTQTPRYLIKTRGQQVTLSCSPISGHRSVSWYQQTPGQGLQFLFEYFSETQRNKGNFPGRFSGRQFSNSRSEMNVSTLELGDSALYLCASSHSGGREQPQHFGDGTRLSIL.